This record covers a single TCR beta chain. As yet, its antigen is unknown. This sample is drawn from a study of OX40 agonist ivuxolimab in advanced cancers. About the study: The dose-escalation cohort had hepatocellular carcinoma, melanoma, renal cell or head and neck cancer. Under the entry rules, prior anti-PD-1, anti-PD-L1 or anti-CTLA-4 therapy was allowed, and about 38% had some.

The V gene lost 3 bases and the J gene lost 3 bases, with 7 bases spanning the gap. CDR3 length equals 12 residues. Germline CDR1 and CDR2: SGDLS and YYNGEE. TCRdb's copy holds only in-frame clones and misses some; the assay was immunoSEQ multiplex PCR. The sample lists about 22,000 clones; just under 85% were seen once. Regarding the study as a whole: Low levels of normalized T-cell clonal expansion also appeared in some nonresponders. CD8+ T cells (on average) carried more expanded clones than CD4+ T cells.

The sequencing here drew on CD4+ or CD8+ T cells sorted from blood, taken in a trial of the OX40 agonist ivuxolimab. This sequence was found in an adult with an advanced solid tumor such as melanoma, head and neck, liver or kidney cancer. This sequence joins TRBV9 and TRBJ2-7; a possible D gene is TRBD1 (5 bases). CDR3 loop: CASSGTGYEQYF. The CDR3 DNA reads TGTGCCAGCAGCGGAACAGGCTACGAGCAGTACTTC.